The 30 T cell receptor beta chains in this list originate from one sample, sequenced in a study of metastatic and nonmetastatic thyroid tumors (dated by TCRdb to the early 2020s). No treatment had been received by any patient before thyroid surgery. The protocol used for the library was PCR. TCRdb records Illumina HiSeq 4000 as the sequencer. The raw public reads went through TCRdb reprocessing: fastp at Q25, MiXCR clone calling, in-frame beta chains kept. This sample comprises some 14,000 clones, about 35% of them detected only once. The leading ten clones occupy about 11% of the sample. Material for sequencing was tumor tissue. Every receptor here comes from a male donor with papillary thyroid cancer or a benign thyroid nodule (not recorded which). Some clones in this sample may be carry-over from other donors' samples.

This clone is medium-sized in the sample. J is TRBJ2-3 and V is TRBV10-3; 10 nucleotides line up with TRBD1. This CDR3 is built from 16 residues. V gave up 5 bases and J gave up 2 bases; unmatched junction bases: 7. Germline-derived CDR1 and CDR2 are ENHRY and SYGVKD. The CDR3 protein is CAISPGDRGLTDTQYF. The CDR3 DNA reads TGTGCCATCAGTCCAGGGGACAGGGGACTCACAGATACGCAGTATTTT.

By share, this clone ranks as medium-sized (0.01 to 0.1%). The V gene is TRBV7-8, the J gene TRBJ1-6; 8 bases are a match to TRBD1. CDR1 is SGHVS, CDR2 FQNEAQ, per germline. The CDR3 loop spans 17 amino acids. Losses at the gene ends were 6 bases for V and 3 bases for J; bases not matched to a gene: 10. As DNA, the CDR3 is TGTGCCAGCAGTCCCGGGACAGGAGTTGGCTATAATTCACCCCTCCACTTT. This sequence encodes CASSPGTGVGYNSPLHF.

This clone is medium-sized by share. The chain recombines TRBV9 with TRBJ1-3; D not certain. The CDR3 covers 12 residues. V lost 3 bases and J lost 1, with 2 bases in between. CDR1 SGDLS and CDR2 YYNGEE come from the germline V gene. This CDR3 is CASSASGNTIYF. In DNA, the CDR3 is TGTGCCAGCAGCGCGTCTGGAAACACCATATATTTT.

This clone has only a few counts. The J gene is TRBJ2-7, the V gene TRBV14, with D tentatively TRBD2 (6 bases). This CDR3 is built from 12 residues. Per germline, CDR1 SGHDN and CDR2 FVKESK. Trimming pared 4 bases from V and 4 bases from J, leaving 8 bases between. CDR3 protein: CASSLGTYEQYF. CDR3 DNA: TGTGCCAGCAGCCTCGGGACTTACGAGCAGTACTTC.

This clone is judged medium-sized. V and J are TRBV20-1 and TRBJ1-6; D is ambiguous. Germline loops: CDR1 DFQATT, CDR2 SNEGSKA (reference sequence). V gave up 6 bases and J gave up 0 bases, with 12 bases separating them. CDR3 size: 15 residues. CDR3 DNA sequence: TGCAGTGCAAGACAATTAGTCTCCTATAATTCACCCCTCCACTTT. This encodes CSARQLVSYNSPLHF.

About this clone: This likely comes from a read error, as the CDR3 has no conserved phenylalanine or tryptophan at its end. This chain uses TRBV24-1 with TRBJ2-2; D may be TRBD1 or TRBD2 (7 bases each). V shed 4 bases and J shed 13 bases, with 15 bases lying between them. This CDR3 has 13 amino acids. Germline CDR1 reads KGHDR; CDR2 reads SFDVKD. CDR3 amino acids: CATSDLTGRGLFS. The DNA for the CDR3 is TGTGCCACCAGTGACCTGACAGGGAGGGGGCTGTTTTCT.

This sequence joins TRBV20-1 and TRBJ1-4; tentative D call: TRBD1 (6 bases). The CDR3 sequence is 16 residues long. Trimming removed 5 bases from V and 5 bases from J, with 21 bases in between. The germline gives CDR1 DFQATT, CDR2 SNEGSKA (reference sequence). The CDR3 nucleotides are TGCAGTGCTCCCCACAGGGAAGGGTGGGTGAATGAAAAACTGTTTTTT. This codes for CSAPHREGWVNEKLFF.

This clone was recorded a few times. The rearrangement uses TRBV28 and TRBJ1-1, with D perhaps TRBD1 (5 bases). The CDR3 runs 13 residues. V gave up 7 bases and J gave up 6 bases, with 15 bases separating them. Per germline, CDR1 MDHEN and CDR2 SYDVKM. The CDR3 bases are TGTGCCAGCATGGGGACGTTCCGCGCTGAAGCTTTCTTT. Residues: CASMGTFRAEAFF.

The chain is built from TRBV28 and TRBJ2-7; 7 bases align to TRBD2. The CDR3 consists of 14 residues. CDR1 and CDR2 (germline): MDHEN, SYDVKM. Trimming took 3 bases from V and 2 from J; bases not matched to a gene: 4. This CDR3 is CASSFAGGTYEQYF. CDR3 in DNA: TGTGCCAGCAGTTTCGCCGGGGGGACCTACGAGCAGTACTTC.

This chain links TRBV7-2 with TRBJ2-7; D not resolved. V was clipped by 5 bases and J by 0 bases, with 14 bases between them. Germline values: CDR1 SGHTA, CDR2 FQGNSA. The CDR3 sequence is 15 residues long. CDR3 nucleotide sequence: TGTGCCAGCAGCCTGTCAGTGGCGAGCTCCTACGAGCAGTACTTC. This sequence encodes CASSLSVASSYEQYF.

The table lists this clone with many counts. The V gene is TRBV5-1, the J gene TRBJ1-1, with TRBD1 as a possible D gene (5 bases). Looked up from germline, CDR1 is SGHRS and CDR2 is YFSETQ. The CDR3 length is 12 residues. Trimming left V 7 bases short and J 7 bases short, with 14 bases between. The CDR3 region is CASLGGADEAFF. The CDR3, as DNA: TGCGCCAGCCTGGGGGGAGCAGATGAAGCTTTCTTT.

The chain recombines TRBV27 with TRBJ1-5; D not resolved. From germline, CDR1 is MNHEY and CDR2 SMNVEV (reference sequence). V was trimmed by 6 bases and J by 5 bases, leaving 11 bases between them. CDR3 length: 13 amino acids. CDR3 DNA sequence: TGTGCCAGCAGGGTGGACGGATATCAGCCCCAGCATTTT. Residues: CASRVDGYQPQHF.

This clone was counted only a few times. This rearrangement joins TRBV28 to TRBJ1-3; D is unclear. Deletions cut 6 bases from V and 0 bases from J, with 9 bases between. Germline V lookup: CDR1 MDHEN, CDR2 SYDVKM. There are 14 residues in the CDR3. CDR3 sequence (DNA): TGTGCCAGCAGACTTGACACCTCTGGAAACACCATATATTTT. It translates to CASRLDTSGNTIYF.

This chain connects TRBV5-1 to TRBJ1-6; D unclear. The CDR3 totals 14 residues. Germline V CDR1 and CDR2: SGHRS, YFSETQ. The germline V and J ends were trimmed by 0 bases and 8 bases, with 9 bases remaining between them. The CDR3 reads CASSLVDIHSPLHF. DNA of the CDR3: TGCGCCAGCAGCTTGGTGGATATTCATTCACCCCTCCACTTT.

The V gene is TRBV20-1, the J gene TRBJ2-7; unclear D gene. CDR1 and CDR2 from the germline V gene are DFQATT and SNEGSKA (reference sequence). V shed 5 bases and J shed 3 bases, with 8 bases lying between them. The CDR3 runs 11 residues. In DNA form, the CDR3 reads TGCAGTGCTGCCCTTAACTACGAGCAGTACTTC. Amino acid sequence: CSAALNYEQYF.

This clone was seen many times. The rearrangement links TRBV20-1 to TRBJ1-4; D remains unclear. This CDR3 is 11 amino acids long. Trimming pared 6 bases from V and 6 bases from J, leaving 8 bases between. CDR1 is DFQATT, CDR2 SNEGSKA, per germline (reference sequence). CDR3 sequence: CSAEVDEKLFF. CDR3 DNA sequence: TGCAGTGCCGAGGTAGATGAAAAACTGTTTTTT.

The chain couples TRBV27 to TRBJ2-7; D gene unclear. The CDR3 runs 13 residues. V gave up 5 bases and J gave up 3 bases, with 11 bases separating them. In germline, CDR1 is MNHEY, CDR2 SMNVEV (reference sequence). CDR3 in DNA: TGTGCCAGCAGTCCCCAGGCGAACTACGAGCAGTACTTC. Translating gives CASSPQANYEQYF.

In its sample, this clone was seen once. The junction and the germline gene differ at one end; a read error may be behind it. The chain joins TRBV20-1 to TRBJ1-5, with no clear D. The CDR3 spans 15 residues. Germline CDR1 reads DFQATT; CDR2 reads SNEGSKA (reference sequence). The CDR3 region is CSARARERPNQPQHF. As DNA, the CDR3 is TGCAGTGCTAGAGCCCGGGAAAGGCCCAATCAGCCACAGCATTTT.

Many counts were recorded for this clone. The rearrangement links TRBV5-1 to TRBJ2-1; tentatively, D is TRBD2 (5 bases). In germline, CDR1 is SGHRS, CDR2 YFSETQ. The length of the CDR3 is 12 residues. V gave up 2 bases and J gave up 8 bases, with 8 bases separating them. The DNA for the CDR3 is TGCGCCAGCAGCTTTGGGCGGGATGAGCAGTTCTTC. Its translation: CASSFGRDEQFF.

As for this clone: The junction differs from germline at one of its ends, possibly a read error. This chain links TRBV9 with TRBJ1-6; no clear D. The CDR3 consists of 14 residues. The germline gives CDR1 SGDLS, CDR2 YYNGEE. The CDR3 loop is CASSVGHVDSPLQF. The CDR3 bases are TGTGCCAGCAGCGTAGGGCATGTGGATTCACCCCTCCAGTTT.

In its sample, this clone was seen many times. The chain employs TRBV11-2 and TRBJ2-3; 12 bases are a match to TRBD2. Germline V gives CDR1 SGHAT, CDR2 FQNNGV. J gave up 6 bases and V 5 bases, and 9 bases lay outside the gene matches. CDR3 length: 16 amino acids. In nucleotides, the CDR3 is TGTGCCAGCAGCCCCGAGACTAGCGGGAGTTGGGATACGCAGTATTTT. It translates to CASSPETSGSWDTQYF.

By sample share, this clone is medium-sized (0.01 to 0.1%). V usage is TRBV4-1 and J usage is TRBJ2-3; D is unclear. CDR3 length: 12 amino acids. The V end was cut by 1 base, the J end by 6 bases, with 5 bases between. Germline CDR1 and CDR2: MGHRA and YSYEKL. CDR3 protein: CASSQALDTQYF. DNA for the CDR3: TGCGCCAGCAGCCAAGCGTTGGATACGCAGTATTTT.

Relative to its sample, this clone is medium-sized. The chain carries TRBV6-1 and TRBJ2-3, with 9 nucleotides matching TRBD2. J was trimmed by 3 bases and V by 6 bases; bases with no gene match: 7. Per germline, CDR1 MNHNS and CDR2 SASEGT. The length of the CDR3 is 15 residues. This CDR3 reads CASRPSGAFTDTQYF. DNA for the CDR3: TGTGCCAGCAGACCTAGCGGGGCCTTTACAGATACGCAGTATTTT.

As DNA, the CDR3 is TGTGCCAGCAGCGTAGCTGACAGGTTGATTTACGAGCAGTACTTC. Protein product: CASSVADRLIYEQYF. J is TRBJ2-7 and V is TRBV9; weak D call: TRBD1 (6 bases). Germline-derived CDR1 and CDR2 are SGDLS and YYNGEE. V was pared by 0 bases and J by 4 bases, with 14 bases between. The CDR3 spans 15 residues.

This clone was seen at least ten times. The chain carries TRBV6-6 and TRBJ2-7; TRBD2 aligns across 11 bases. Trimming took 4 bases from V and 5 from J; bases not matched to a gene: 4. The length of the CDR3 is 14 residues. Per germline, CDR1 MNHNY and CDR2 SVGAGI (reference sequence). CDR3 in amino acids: CASSSVAGGHEQYF. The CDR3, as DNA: TGTGCCAGCAGTTCGGTAGCGGGAGGGCACGAGCAGTACTTC.

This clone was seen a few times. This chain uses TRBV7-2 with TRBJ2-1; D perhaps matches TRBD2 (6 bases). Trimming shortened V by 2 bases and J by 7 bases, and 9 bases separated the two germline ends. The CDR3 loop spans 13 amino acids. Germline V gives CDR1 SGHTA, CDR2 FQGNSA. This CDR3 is CASSLIRGNEQFF. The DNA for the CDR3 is TGTGCCAGCAGCTTAATCCGGGGGAATGAGCAGTTCTTC. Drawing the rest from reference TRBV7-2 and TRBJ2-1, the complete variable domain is GAGVSQSPSNKVTEKGKDVELRCDPISGHTALYWYRQSLGQGLEFLIYFQGNSAPDKSGLPSDRFSAERTGGSVSTLTIQRTQQEDSAVYLCASSLIRGNEQFFGPGTRLTVL.

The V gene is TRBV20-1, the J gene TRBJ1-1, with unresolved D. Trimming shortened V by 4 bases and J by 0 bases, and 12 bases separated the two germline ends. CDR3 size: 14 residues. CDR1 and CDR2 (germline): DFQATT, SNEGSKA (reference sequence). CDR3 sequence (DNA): TGCAGTGCTACTCGCCATCCACTGAACACTGAAGCTTTCTTT. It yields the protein CSATRHPLNTEAFF.

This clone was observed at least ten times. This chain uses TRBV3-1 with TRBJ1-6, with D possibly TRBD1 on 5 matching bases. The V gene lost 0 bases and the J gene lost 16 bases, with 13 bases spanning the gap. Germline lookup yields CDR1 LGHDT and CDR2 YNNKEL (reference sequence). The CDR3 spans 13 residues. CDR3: CASSQDRWGILHF. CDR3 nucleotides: TGTGCCAGCAGCCAAGATAGATGGGGGATACTCCACTTT.

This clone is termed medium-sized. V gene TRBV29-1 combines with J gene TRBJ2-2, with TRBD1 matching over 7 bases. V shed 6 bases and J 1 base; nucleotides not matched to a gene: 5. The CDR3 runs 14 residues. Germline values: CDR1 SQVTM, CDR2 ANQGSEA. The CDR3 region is CSVADRRNTGELFF. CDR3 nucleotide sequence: TGCAGCGTGGCGGACAGGAGGAACACCGGGGAGCTGTTTTTT.

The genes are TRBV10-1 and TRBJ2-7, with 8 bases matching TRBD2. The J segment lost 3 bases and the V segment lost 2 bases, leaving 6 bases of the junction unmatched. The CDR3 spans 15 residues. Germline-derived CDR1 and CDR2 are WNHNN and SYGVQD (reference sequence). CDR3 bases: TGCGCCAGCAGTGAGGGGGCTAGCGGGCTCTACGAGCAGTACTTC. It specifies CASSEGASGLYEQYF.